One sample yielded the 17 T cell receptor beta chains listed below, sequenced in a study of blood T cell repertoires in COVID-19. TCRdb's copy holds only in-frame clones and misses some; the assay was immunoSEQ multiplex PCR. The sample yields around 250,000 clones, 75% to 90% seen once. The sequenced sample consisted of peripheral blood. These receptors were obtained from a human donor in a cohort sampled during active COVID-19.

The chain combines TRBV6-6 with TRBJ2-2, with 7 bases that match TRBD1. The CDR3 is 15 residues long. V was pared by 6 bases and J by 0 bases, with 4 bases of the junction left unmatched. Germline V gene lookup returns CDR1 MNHNY and CDR2 SVGAGI (reference sequence). CDR3 sequence reads: CASRLQGTNTGELFF. CDR3 bases: TGTGCCAGCAGGTTACAGGGGACGAACACCGGGGAGCTGTTTTTT.

The sample holds one count of this clone. The DNA for the CDR3 is TGCGCCAGCAGACCGAGACAGGATATAAGGGCAGATACGCAGTATTTT. It translates to CASRPRQDIRADTQYF. The J gene is TRBJ2-3, the V gene TRBV5-1; possibly TRBD1 for D (6 bases). The CDR3 is 16 amino acids. Trimming removed 5 bases at V and 4 bases at J, with 20 bases between. The germline CDR1 and CDR2 sequences are SGHRS and YFSETQ.

The V gene is TRBV3-1 (or the pseudogene TRBV3-2), the J gene TRBJ1-1; D remains ambiguous. The V end was cut by 5 bases, the J end by 3 bases, with 16 bases between. Germline CDR1 and CDR2: LGHDT and YNNKEL (reference sequence). The CDR3 length is 15 residues. The DNA for the CDR3 is TGTGCCAGCAGCTTAAACCCATCCGGGGACACTGAAGCTTTCTTT. Translation gives CASSLNPSGDTEAFF.

This clone was seen a single time. The J gene is TRBJ2-1, the V gene TRBV2; D possibly corresponds to TRBD1 (5 bases). The V and J ends lost 6 bases and 10 bases respectively, with 10 bases between them. Germline CDR1 and CDR2: SNHLY and FYNNEI. The CDR3 length is 11 residues. The CDR3 protein is CASRQGGEQFF. CDR3 DNA sequence: TGTGCCAGCAGGCAGGGTGGGGAGCAGTTCTTC.

The chain has TRBV11-1 and TRBJ2-5; 8 nucleotides line up with TRBD1. V lost 5 bases, J lost 4 bases, and 6 bases stayed unmatched. Germline loops: CDR1 SGHAT, CDR2 FQDESV (reference sequence). The CDR3 has 14 residues. The CDR3 loop reads CASSPLDRAETQYF. In nucleotides, the CDR3 is TGTGCCAGCAGCCCCCTGGACAGGGCAGAGACCCAGTACTTC.

This chain uses TRBV7-9 with TRBJ1-1; TRBD1 is a possible D gene (6 bases). The CDR3 length is 12 residues. From germline, CDR1 is SEHNR and CDR2 FQNEAQ (reference sequence). The germline V and J ends were trimmed by 1 base and 6 bases, with 6 bases remaining between them. The CDR3 loop is CASSLEGAEAFF. The CDR3, as DNA: TGTGCCAGCAGCTTAGAGGGGGCTGAAGCTTTCTTT.

The rearrangement joins TRBV19 to TRBJ1-2, with 12 bases matching TRBD1. From germline, CDR1 is LNHDA and CDR2 SQIVND (reference sequence). This CDR3 has 16 residues. Trimming took 5 bases from V and 4 from J; bases not matched to a gene: 8. CDR3 coding DNA: TGTGCCAGTAGTCCATGGGGGACAGGGGGCAGCTATGGCTACACCTTC. This sequence encodes CASSPWGTGGSYGYTF.

V usage is TRBV18 and J usage is TRBJ2-2; TRBD1 agrees at 9 bases. Germline V lookup: CDR1 KGHSH, CDR2 LQKENI. After removal of 0 bases from V and 1 base from J, the junction contained 0 bases not matched to a gene. The CDR3 is 16 residues long. The CDR3 DNA sequence: TGTGCCAGCTCACCACCGGGACAGGGGAACACCGGGGAGCTGTTTTTT. Amino acids: CASSPPGQGNTGELFF.

V usage is TRBV18 and J usage is TRBJ2-5; 7 bases match TRBD2. Germline loops: CDR1 KGHSH, CDR2 LQKENI. This CDR3 is 14 amino acids long. V gave up 5 bases and J gave up 5 bases; unmatched junction bases: 8. In DNA, the CDR3 is TGTGCCAGCTCAAGGGCGGGAGTAAGTGAGACCCAGTACTTC. It translates to CASSRAGVSETQYF.

The sample holds a few counts of this clone. V is TRBV7-2 and J is TRBJ1-2, with 7 bases matching TRBD1. The V and J ends lost 1 base and 8 bases, in that order; junction bases with no gene match: 7. The CDR3 is 14 residues long. The germline V gene has CDR1 SGHTA and CDR2 FQGNSA. The DNA of the CDR3 is TGTGCCAGCAGCTTAGAGAGGGCAGGGGGAGGCTACACCTTC. It codes for CASSLERAGGGYTF.

The chain employs TRBV7-9 and TRBJ2-7, with 8 positions matching TRBD2. V lost 8 bases, J lost 0 bases, and 3 bases stayed unmatched. Germline CDR1 is SEHNR and CDR2 is FQNEAQ (reference sequence). The CDR3 loop spans 13 amino acids. The CDR3 bases are TGTGCCAGCGCCCGGGGGGGCTCCTACGAGCAGTACTTC. This gives the protein CASARGGSYEQYF.

V gene TRBV11-3 combines with J gene TRBJ2-7; TRBD1 agrees at 8 bases. This CDR3 has 13 residues. V shed 3 bases, J shed 3 bases, and the junction held 1 base outside the gene matches. Germline lookup yields CDR1 SGHNT and CDR2 YENEEA. CDR3 region: CASSFGTGYEQYF. The CDR3 coding sequence is TGTGCCAGCAGCTTCGGGACAGGCTACGAGCAGTACTTC.

The chain is built from TRBV4-1 and TRBJ2-1; 9 bases are a match to TRBD2. V lost 5 bases and J lost 7; bases outside the gene matches: 6. Looked up from germline, CDR1 is MGHRA and CDR2 is YSYEKL. The CDR3 spans 14 residues. The CDR3 nucleotides are TGCGCCAGCAGCTCCCTGACTAGCGGTAATGAGCAGTTCTTC. This translates into CASSSLTSGNEQFF.

This rearrangement joins TRBV5-6 to TRBJ1-1; D is ambiguous. This CDR3 has 11 amino acids. Trimming shortened V by 5 bases and J by 4 bases, and 6 bases separated the two germline ends. The germline V gene encodes CDR1 SGHDT and CDR2 YYEEEE. In nucleotides, the CDR3 is TGTGCCAGCAGTCGTTTCACTGAAGCTTTCTTT. The encoded protein is CASSRFTEAFF.

The chain couples TRBV18 to TRBJ1-1; 10 bases map to TRBD1. Trimming took 2 bases from V and 3 from J; bases not matched to a gene: 3. The CDR3 is 15 amino acids. Germline V gene data show CDR1 as KGHSH and CDR2 as LQKENI. In nucleotides, the CDR3 is TGTGCCAGCTCACCATTGGGACAGGGGTACACTGAAGCTTTCTTT. It yields the protein CASSPLGQGYTEAFF.

This clone was seen a single time. V gene TRBV28 combines with J gene TRBJ1-2; D gene uncertain. The germline V gene encodes CDR1 MDHEN and CDR2 SYDVKM. Trimming pared 4 bases from V and 4 bases from J, leaving 7 bases between. The CDR3 totals 12 residues. The CDR3 DNA follows: TGTGCCAGCAGTTCCTACAGCTATGGCTACACCTTC. Translation gives CASSSYSYGYTF.

The V call is TRBV2, the J call TRBJ2-3; 14 bases align to TRBD2. The CDR3 is 16 amino acids. Germline V gene data show CDR1 as SNHLY and CDR2 as FYNNEI. V gave up 3 bases and J gave up 6 bases; unmatched junction bases: 5. The DNA for the CDR3 is TGTGCCAGCAGTGAGGGACTAGCGGGAGTAGGGGATACGCAGTATTTT. It yields the protein CASSEGLAGVGDTQYF.